This TCR beta chain was documented in a study of blood T cell repertoires in COVID-19. There are 15 residues in the CDR3. Germline assignment: CDR1 LNHDA and CDR2 SQIVND (reference sequence). V was shortened by 6 bases and J by 0 bases, with 12 bases between the two germline ends. The table came from immunoSEQ multiplex PCR; TCRdb's copy has only in-frame clones and leaves some out. The sample yields 200,000 to 250,000 clones, 85% seen once. The sequenced sample consisted of PBMCs or T cells enriched from blood (not recorded which). This clonotype was sampled from a man in his forties who had recovered from COVID-19. This chain links TRBV19 with TRBJ2-1, with D perhaps matching TRBD1 (5 bases). In DNA, the CDR3 is TGTGCCAGTAGGCCGACAGCCCTCTCCTACAATGAGCAGTTCTTC. Encoded protein: CASRPTALSYNEQFF.